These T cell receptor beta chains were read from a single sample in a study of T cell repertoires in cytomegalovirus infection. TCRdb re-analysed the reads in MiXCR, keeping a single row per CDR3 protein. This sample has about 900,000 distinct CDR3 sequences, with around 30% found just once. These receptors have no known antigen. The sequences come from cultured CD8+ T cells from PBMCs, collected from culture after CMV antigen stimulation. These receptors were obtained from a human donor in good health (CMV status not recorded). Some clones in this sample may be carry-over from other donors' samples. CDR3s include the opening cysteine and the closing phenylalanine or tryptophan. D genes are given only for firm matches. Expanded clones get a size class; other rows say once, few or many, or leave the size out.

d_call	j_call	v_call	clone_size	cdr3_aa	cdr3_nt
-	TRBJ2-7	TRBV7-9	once	CATGADEQYF	TGTGCCACAGGGGCGGACGAGCAGTACTTC
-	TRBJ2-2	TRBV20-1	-	CSARVGSRANTGELFF	TGCAGTGCTAGAGTGGGGAGCCGAGCGAACACCGGGGAGCTGTTTTTT
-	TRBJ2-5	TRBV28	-	CASSPPTGLPETQYF	TGTGCCAGCAGTCCCCCAACAGGGCTCCCCGAGACCCAGTACTTC
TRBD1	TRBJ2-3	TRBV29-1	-	CSVDADRGAGTDTQYF	TGCAGCGTTGACGCCGACAGGGGTGCGGGCACAGATACGCAGTATTTT
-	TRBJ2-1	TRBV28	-	CASSFWGVIGEQFF	TGTGCCAGCAGTTTTTGGGGGGTAATCGGTGAGCAGTTCTTC
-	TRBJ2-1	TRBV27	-	CASRPGQTNEQFF	TGTGCCAGCAGACCCGGGCAGACTAATGAGCAGTTCTTC
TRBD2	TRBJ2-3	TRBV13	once	CASSLEERGFTDTQYF	TGTGCCAGCAGCTTAGAGGAGCGGGGGTTCACAGATACGCAGTATTTT
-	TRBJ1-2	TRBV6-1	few	CASSERRAGEGYTF	TGTGCCAGCAGTGAAAGGAGGGCAGGGGAAGGCTACACCTTC
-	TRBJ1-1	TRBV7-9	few	CASSGREPGRKTEAFF	TGTGCCAGCAGCGGTAGGGAACCGGGACGGAAGACTGAAGCTTTCTTT
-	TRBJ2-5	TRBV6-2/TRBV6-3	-	CASRSPRGTQYF	TGTGCCAGCAGATCCCCCCGCGGGACCCAGTACTTC